The next 10 T cell receptor beta chains were all read from a single sample in a study of T cells after yellow fever vaccination. MiXCR, run by TCRdb on the 5' RACE reads, gives a single entry per CDR3 protein. The repertoire holds hundreds of thousands of distinct CDR3 sequences, with around 12% as singletons. This material consisted of PBMCs, taken on the day of the yellow fever booster vaccination. These receptor sequences come from a young man who received the YFV17D yellow fever vaccine.

The J gene is TRBJ2-1, the V gene TRBV20-1; TRBD2 matches at 8 bases. Trimming took 5 bases from V and 9 from J; bases not matched to a gene: 9. The CDR3 has 13 amino acids. Germline V gene sequence: CDR1 DFQATT, CDR2 SNEGSKA (reference sequence). CDR3 DNA: TGCAGTGCTCACGACCCCCGGGGGGGTGAGCAGTTCTTC. This sequence encodes CSAHDPRGGEQFF.

This clonotype was counted only a few times. The chain is built from TRBV29-1 and TRBJ2-7; 7 nucleotides align to TRBD1. Trimming cost V 6 bases and J 3 bases; bases outside gene matches: 8. This CDR3 is built from 13 residues. The germline V gene encodes CDR1 SQVTM and CDR2 ANQGSEA. The CDR3 here is CSVRGTGDYEQYF. CDR3 sequence (DNA): TGCAGCGTGAGGGGAACAGGGGACTACGAGCAGTACTTC.

The chain couples TRBV7-6 to TRBJ2-7, with D uncertain. The CDR3 has 15 amino acids. V lost 1 base, J lost 0 bases, and 10 bases lay in between. Germline V gives CDR1 SGHVS, CDR2 FNYEAQ. CDR3 nucleotides: TGTGCCAGCAGCTTAGATGGGTCCAACTCCTACGAGCAGTACTTC. It encodes CASSLDGSNSYEQYF.

J is TRBJ2-1 and V is TRBV20-1, with 8 bases that match TRBD2. V lost 7 bases, J lost 6 bases, and 8 bases stayed unmatched. This CDR3 contains 13 residues. The germline V gene encodes CDR1 DFQATT and CDR2 SNEGSKA (reference sequence). The CDR3 DNA is TGCAGTGGGTTTGCAGGACTAGCCAATGAGCAGTTCTTC. Encoded protein: CSGFAGLANEQFF.

This clonotype was seen only a few times. The chain recombines TRBV30 with TRBJ2-2, with 9 bases aligning to TRBD1. The germline CDR1 and CDR2 sequences are GTSNPN and SVGIG (reference sequence). V was clipped by 1 base and J by 4 bases; unmatched bases: 4. This CDR3 comprises 15 residues. The CDR3 reads CAWSANRGLTGELFF. CDR3 DNA: TGTGCCTGGAGTGCCAACAGGGGGCTCACCGGGGAGCTGTTTTTT.

Only a few counts were recorded for this clonotype. The chain has TRBV3-1 and TRBJ2-5; 7 bases map to TRBD1. CDR1 is LGHDT, CDR2 YNNKEL, per germline (reference sequence). J gave up 2 bases and V 4 bases, and 4 bases lay outside the gene matches. The CDR3 runs to 14 residues. The chain's CDR3 is CASSPDRTQETQYF. Written as DNA, the CDR3 is TGTGCCAGCAGCCCGGACAGGACGCAAGAGACCCAGTACTTC.

This clonotype was counted at least ten times. This sequence joins TRBV19 and TRBJ2-7; TRBD1 matches at 8 bases. The V gene end was trimmed by 6 bases and the J gene end by 2 bases; junction bases not matched to a gene: 6. Germline loops: CDR1 LNHDA, CDR2 SQIVND (reference sequence). The CDR3 runs to 14 residues. CDR3 loop: CASSSDRGTYEQYF. The CDR3 bases are TGTGCCAGTAGCTCTGACAGGGGTACCTACGAGCAGTACTTC.

This clonotype was seen more than once but under ten times. The V gene is TRBV12-3 or TRBV12-4, the J gene TRBJ2-7, with TRBD1 matching 7 bases. The CDR3 contains 13 residues. V shed 8 bases and J 3 bases; nucleotides not matched to a gene: 7. The CDR3 sequence is CASQRTGVYEQYF. In DNA, the CDR3 is TGTGCCAGCCAACGGACAGGAGTCTACGAGCAGTACTTC.

This sequence joins TRBV7-2 and TRBJ1-1; 8 bases map to TRBD1. Per germline, CDR1 SGHTA and CDR2 FQGNSA. This CDR3 is built from 12 residues. J was trimmed by 7 bases and V by 10 bases; bases with no gene match: 8. CDR3 sequence: CATAGGPLEAFF. The CDR3 region has the DNA TGTGCCACGGCAGGGGGCCCCCTTGAAGCTTTCTTT.

The rearrangement uses TRBV12-3 or TRBV12-4 and TRBJ2-7; unclear D gene. The V gene lost 6 bases and the J gene lost 6 bases, with 15 bases spanning the gap. The CDR3 totals 13 residues. The CDR3 here is CASSRTPPGEQYF. DNA for the CDR3: TGTGCCAGCAGCCGCACCCCTCCGGGCGAGCAGTACTTC.